The present T cell receptor beta chain was sequenced within a study of OX40 agonist ivuxolimab in advanced cancers. Study-wide context: Every patient in dose escalation had hepatocellular carcinoma, melanoma, renal cell or head and neck cancer. People who had prior anti-PD-1, anti-PD-L1 or anti-CTLA-4 therapy could take part, and around 40% had some. Study results and caveats: On average, CD8+ T cells showed a greater number of expanded clones than CD4+.

Turning to this clone: What it binds is unknown.

The V gene end was trimmed by 3 bases and the J gene end by 1 base; junction bases not matched to a gene: 7. The germline gives CDR1 SGHNT, CDR2 YYREEE (reference sequence). This CDR3 has 16 residues. The method was immunoSEQ multiplex PCR; TCRdb's version includes in-frame clones alone and lacks a portion of them. The sample consists of tens of thousands of clones, 90% to 95% of them appearing once. The chain combines TRBV5-4 with TRBJ1-3; 7 nucleotides align to TRBD1. Here the sequenced sample was CD4+ or CD8+ T cells sorted from blood, taken in a trial of the OX40 agonist ivuxolimab. This sequence originates from an adult with an advanced solid tumor such as melanoma, head and neck, liver or kidney cancer. The CDR3 loop reads CASSYDREGSGNTIYF. The CDR3 coding sequence is TGTGCCAGCAGCTACGACAGGGAAGGTTCTGGAAACACCATATATTTT.